The 5 T cell receptor beta chains given below trace back to one sample, sequenced in a study of T cells after yellow fever vaccination. TCRdb used MiXCR to reprocess the 5' RACE reads, holding one entry per CDR3 protein. Among 300,000 to 450,000 distinct CDR3 sequences, roughly 8% were seen once, and the ten largest hold approximately 16%. This sample comprised PBMCs, obtained roughly 46 days after the first yellow fever vaccination. These receptors came from a man aged 18 to 29 who received the YFV17D yellow fever vaccine.

CDR3 residues: CASSYSSWGGSTQPQHF. DNA of the CDR3: TGTGCCAGCAGTTACTCGAGTTGGGGGGGAAGTACTCAGCCCCAGCATTTT. The chain joins TRBV6-5 to TRBJ1-5; a possible D gene is TRBD1 (5 bases). Deletions cut 0 bases from V and 6 bases from J, with 18 bases between. This CDR3 has 17 residues. Per germline, CDR1 MNHEY and CDR2 SVGAGI.

This clonotype showed up many times. V is TRBV5-1 and J is TRBJ2-4, with TRBD2 matching 7 bases. V gave up 4 bases and J gave up 5 bases; unmatched junction bases: 9. Germline lookup yields CDR1 SGHRS and CDR2 YFSETQ. CDR3 length: 15 residues. The DNA for the CDR3 is TGCGCCAGCAGCCCCGGCGGGAGTGCCGAAAACATTCAGTACTTC. Amino acids: CASSPGGSAENIQYF.

In its sample, this clonotype was seen a few times. The rearrangement uses TRBV28 and TRBJ2-1, with 9 bases matching TRBD1. CDR1 is MDHEN, CDR2 SYDVKM, per germline. The ends lost 5 bases at V and 2 bases at J; junction bases unmatched: 10. This CDR3 has 17 residues. The chain's CDR3 is CASSEARDRATYNEQFF. Written as DNA, the CDR3 is TGTGCCAGCAGTGAGGCCCGGGACAGGGCCACCTACAATGAGCAGTTCTTC.

Many counts were recorded for this clonotype. The rearrangement links TRBV12-3 or TRBV12-4 to TRBJ2-5, with D possibly being TRBD1 (7 bases). V was cut by 6 bases and J by 2 bases, with 13 bases left in between. This CDR3 is built from 14 residues. The chain's CDR3 is CASRRDSTQETQYF. The CDR3 region has the DNA TGTGCCAGCAGGCGGGACAGTACTCAAGAGACCCAGTACTTC.

The chain recombines TRBV10-3 with TRBJ2-3; D is undetermined. CDR3 length equals 14 residues. Looked up from germline, CDR1 is ENHRY and CDR2 is SYGVKD. V dropped 7 bases and J dropped 3 bases, with 14 bases sitting between them. The CDR3 bases are TGTGCCATCACTCCGGGCAGGTTAACAGATACGCAGTATTTT. It codes for CAITPGRLTDTQYF.